This T cell receptor beta chain derives from a study of shared T cell receptors in the human thymus. Generated by immunoSEQ multiplex PCR, the TCRdb table keeps only in-frame clones and is missing some. The top ten hold over 0.008% of the sample, which has some 700,000 clones, approximately 83% seen once. This clone came up once. Germline V gene lookup returns CDR1 KGHSH and CDR2 LQKENI. Losses at the gene ends were 4 bases for V and 0 bases for J; bases not matched to a gene: 20. This CDR3 is 21 amino acids long. Another study also made use of these data, one on human thymus T cells. That work adds: Obtained as resections during corrective heart surgery, the thymus tissue was then studied. Within thymic and blood repertoires, V and J gene usage appeared to be biased.

The specimen sequenced was thymocytes. This sequence was found in a girl younger than two with a congenital heart defect. The chain uses TRBV18 and TRBJ1-4; 7 nucleotides align to TRBD1. The DNA for the CDR3 is TGTGCCAGCTCACGACTCTCCGGGACAGTTGTGTTTAGGCCAACTAATGAAAAACTGTTTTTT. It yields the protein CASSRLSGTVVFRPTNEKLFF.